The 7 T cell receptor beta chains given below trace back to one sample, sequenced in a study of T cell responses to AZD1222 COVID-19 vaccine. Some clones are missing from TCRdb's copy, which holds only in-frame ones; the method was immunoSEQ multiplex PCR. The sample includes 95,000 to 150,000 clones, 85% to 95% of them seen just once. Sequenced here: peripheral blood, sampled on day 0 of AZD1222 vaccination. All receptors come from an adult in good health.

The rearrangement links TRBV4-1 to TRBJ1-1; D is undetermined. V lost 1 base, J lost 8 bases, and 14 bases lay in between. This CDR3 comprises 14 residues. Germline V gene lookup returns CDR1 MGHRA and CDR2 YSYEKL. CDR3 loop: CASSQAPNAEEAFF. The CDR3 DNA reads as TGCGCCAGCAGCCAAGCTCCAAATGCCGAGGAAGCTTTCTTT.

CDR3 protein: CAWSRSSYEQYV. CDR3 sequence (DNA): TGTGCCTGGAGCAGGAGCTCCTACGAGCAGTACGTC. The chain links TRBV30 to TRBJ2-7, with D unclear. The CDR3 consists of 12 residues. V was shortened by 3 bases and J by 0 bases, with 6 bases between the two germline ends. Germline V CDR1 and CDR2: GTSNPN, SVGIG (reference sequence).

This rearrangement joins TRBV20-1 to TRBJ1-2; D remains ambiguous. The germline CDR1 and CDR2 sequences are DFQATT and SNEGSKA (reference sequence). The V end lost 3 bases, the J end lost 4 bases, and 12 bases lay between the germline ends. The CDR3 is 13 amino acids. The CDR3 DNA reads TGCAGTGCTAGTGGTCCAGTCTCCTATGGCTACACCTTC. This sequence encodes CSASGPVSYGYTF.

The J gene is TRBJ1-1, the V gene TRBV5-5; TRBD1 matches 7 bases. The V segment lost 4 bases and the J segment 4 bases; nucleotides outside the gene matches: 7. CDR1 is SGHKS and CDR2 is YYEKEE in the germline V gene (reference sequence). The CDR3 runs to 14 residues. The CDR3: CASSPTGAGTEAFF. In DNA form, the CDR3 reads TGTGCCAGCAGCCCCACAGGGGCGGGCACTGAAGCTTTCTTT.

The V call is TRBV6-2 or TRBV6-3, the J call TRBJ1-1, with D hard to call. Germline values: CDR1 MNHEY, CDR2 SVGEGT. The CDR3 has 15 residues. The ends were cut back, 0 bases at V and 0 bases at J, with 8 bases in the middle. As DNA, the CDR3 is TGTGCCAGCAGTTACTCCGACGGGATGAACACTGAAGCTTTCTTT. Protein sequence: CASSYSDGMNTEAFF.

The chain joins TRBV6-5 to TRBJ2-2; 8 positions match TRBD2. Unmatched junction bases numbered 7, after V lost 0 bases and J lost 7 bases. The CDR3 sequence is 16 residues long. CDR1 MNHEY and CDR2 SVGAGI come from the germline V gene. Here the CDR3 reads CASSYSPGGGNGELFF. The CDR3 bases are TGTGCCAGCAGTTACTCTCCGGGCGGGGGGAACGGGGAGCTGTTTTTT.

The chain recombines TRBV20-1 with TRBJ1-2; D is ambiguous. Per germline, CDR1 DFQATT and CDR2 SNEGSKA (reference sequence). The CDR3 extends over 8 amino acids. V lost 6 bases and J 4 bases, leaving 0 bases between the germline ends. CDR3 sequence: CSAYGYTF. CDR3 in DNA: TGCAGTGCCTATGGCTACACCTTC.